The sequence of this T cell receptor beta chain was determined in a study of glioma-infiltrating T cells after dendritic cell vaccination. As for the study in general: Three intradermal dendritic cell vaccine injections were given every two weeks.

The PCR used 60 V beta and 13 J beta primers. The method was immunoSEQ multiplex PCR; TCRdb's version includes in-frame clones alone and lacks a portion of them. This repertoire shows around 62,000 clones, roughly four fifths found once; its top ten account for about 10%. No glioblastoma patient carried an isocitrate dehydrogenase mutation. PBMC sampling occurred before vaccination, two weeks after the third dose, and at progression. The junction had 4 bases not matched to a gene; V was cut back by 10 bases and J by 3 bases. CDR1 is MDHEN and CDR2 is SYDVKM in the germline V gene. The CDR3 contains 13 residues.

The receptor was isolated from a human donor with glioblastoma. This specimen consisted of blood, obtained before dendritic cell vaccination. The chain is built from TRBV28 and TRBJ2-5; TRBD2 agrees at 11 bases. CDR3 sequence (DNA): TGTGCCACCCGACTAGCGGGGAAAGAGACCCAGTACTTC. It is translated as CATRLAGKETQYF.